These 10 T cell receptor beta chains originate from one sample sequenced in a study of identical twins. TCRdb re-called the 5' RACE reads with MiXCR, one entry per CDR3 protein. This table has 540,000 or so distinct CDR3 sequences, 20% to 25% appearing once. These data also featured in a second study, about yellow fever vaccine responses in identical twins.

Sequenced material: CD4+ T cells sorted from blood. The receptors derive from a woman younger than 30 in good health.

This clonotype was counted between two and nine times. The rearrangement links TRBV2 to TRBJ2-5, with D perhaps matching TRBD1 (6 bases). The ends were cut back, 6 bases at V and 5 bases at J, with 13 bases in the middle. Germline loops: CDR1 SNHLY, CDR2 FYNNEI. CDR3 length: 13 amino acids. The CDR3 is CASRRWTDETQYF. The CDR3 DNA follows: TGTGCCAGCAGGAGATGGACAGACGAGACCCAGTACTTC.

This clonotype showed up just a few times. J is TRBJ2-5 and V is TRBV12-3 or TRBV12-4; possibly TRBD1 for D (6 bases). The CDR3 spans 14 residues. Between the trimmed V and J ends, which lost 6 bases and 5 bases, there was a span of 16 bases. CDR3 nucleotide sequence: TGTGCCAGCAGCTTAAGGCCAGGGGTCGAGACCCAGTACTTC. This gives the protein CASSLRPGVETQYF.

In its sample, this clonotype was seen a few times. The chain uses TRBV28 and TRBJ2-7; a weak D match, TRBD2 (5 bases). The CDR3 consists of 12 residues. CDR1 and CDR2 (germline): MDHEN, SYDVKM. Trimming removed 8 bases from V and 2 bases from J, with 10 bases in between. The CDR3 protein is CASRGLTYEQYF. The DNA of the CDR3 is TGTGCCAGCCGCGGACTGACCTACGAGCAGTACTTC.

This clonotype was seen a few times. The chain employs TRBV5-5 and TRBJ1-1, with 9 bases fitting TRBD1. Looked up from germline, CDR1 is SGHKS and CDR2 is YYEKEE (reference sequence). The junction had 7 bases not matched to a gene; V was cut back by 0 bases and J by 4 bases. This CDR3 is 16 amino acids long. CDR3 protein: CASSLGNRGLGTEAFF. The CDR3 DNA reads TGTGCCAGCAGCTTGGGCAACAGGGGGCTCGGCACTGAAGCTTTCTTT.

The chain recombines TRBV20-1 with TRBJ2-7; 11 bases are a match to TRBD2. In germline, CDR1 is DFQATT, CDR2 SNEGSKA (reference sequence). V shed 3 bases, J shed 5 bases, and the junction held 6 bases outside the gene matches. The CDR3 covers 14 residues. CDR3 in amino acids: CSARLTSGSHEQYF. For the CDR3, the DNA is TGCAGTGCTAGGTTAACTAGCGGGAGCCACGAGCAGTACTTC.

This clonotype occurred a few times. J is TRBJ1-2 and V is TRBV7-2; D gene unclear. CDR3 length equals 12 residues. With 3 bases removed from V and 8 bases from J, the gap between germline ends came to 10 bases. Germline V gene lookup returns CDR1 SGHTA and CDR2 FQGNSA. For the CDR3, the DNA is TGTGCCAGCAGCTTTAGTATGGGAGGCTACACCTTC. This codes for CASSFSMGGYTF.

This clonotype occurred a few times. This chain joins TRBV10-3 and TRBJ2-7, with 10 bases identical to TRBD2. CDR1 is ENHRY, CDR2 SYGVKD, per germline. Losses at the gene ends were 7 bases for V and 2 bases for J; bases not matched to a gene: 11. The length of the CDR3 is 16 residues. In DNA form, the CDR3 reads TGTGCCATCAAGGCGGGGGGAACTAGCGGGACCTACGAGCAGTACTTC. As protein: CAIKAGGTSGTYEQYF.

CDR3 DNA sequence: TGTGCCAGCAGTTACGGCCGGGGAGGGGTGAACACTGAAGCTTTCTTT. Residues: CASSYGRGGVNTEAFF. The genes are TRBV6-5 and TRBJ1-1; tentatively, D is TRBD1 (5 bases). Germline V gene sequence: CDR1 MNHEY, CDR2 SVGAGI. The V end lost 2 bases, the J end lost 0 bases, and 13 bases lay between the germline ends. This CDR3 comprises 16 residues.

The J gene is TRBJ2-5, the V gene TRBV3-1, with 12 bases that match TRBD2. CDR1 and CDR2 (germline): LGHDT, YNNKEL (reference sequence). Trimming removed 0 bases from V and 4 bases from J; junction bases left unmatched: 6. The CDR3 length is 17 residues. In DNA, the CDR3 is TGTGCCAGCAGCCAAGAGGCTGGACTAGCGGGACTAGAGACCCAGTACTTC. As protein: CASSQEAGLAGLETQYF.

This clonotype was seen only a few times. The chain joins TRBV6-1 to TRBJ2-3; D possibly corresponds to TRBD2 (6 bases). The V end lost 4 bases, the J end lost 8 bases, and 13 bases lay between the germline ends. CDR1 is MNHNS, CDR2 SASEGT, per germline. This CDR3 is built from 13 residues. The CDR3 sequence is CASSVGGLGTQYF. The CDR3 region has the DNA TGTGCCAGCAGTGTGGGGGGATTGGGTACGCAGTATTTT.